This T cell receptor beta chain was retrieved from a study of T-cell memory formation after mild COVID-19. The study, taken as a whole, reports: The second-wave clones peaking on day 37 were not confirmed as SARS-CoV-2-specific.

Via MiXCR, TCRdb re-called the 5' RACE reads, giving one row per CDR3 protein. The table shows roughly 300,000 distinct CDR3 sequences, with 8% to 9% occurring only once. This clonotype has at least ten counts. The antigen is undetermined. One junction end does not reproduce the germline sequence, and a read error may be involved. The CDR3 is 14 residues long. CDR1 and CDR2 from the germline V gene are SGHAT and FQNNGV. Sequencing was carried out using PBMCs or a T cell subset sorted from them (not recorded which). The genes are TRBV11-2 and TRBJ1-2, with D uncertain. The TCR was taken from a young man who had mild COVID-19 (a few samples of this study predate the infection). Cell type and time point are not known. The CDR3 region is CASSLDGTDYGYTF. The CDR3 DNA reads TGTGCCAGCAGCCTAGATGGCACAGATTATGGCTACACCTTC.